This TCR beta chain was observed in a study of blood T cell repertoires in COVID-19 (dated by TCRdb to 2018 to 2020). Broadly, across the study: Collaborator samples came from the United States, Italy and Spain and covered acute and convalescent phases of COVID-19. Nearly every sample came with metadata listing a de-identified subject ID, COVID-19 status, age in years and sex. The material from the prospective study consisted of cDNA or gDNA derived from T cells, B-cell-depleted T cells, or PBMCs. The repertoires were released in a freely available public database intended as a resource for research on the immune response to SARS-CoV-2. Subjects who had been exposed to COVID-19, were actively infected with it, or had recovered from it provided the deeply sampled blood TCRbeta repertoires that made up the dataset. Where available, HLA class I and class II types were taken from metadata supplied by the sample provider and were not determined by assay-based typing. The samples were drawn from the first 160 participants of the ongoing ImmuneRACE study and from over 950 subjects provided by 6 global collaborators. Results and caveats for the whole study, not just this receptor: How much clinical and demographic metadata was included differed by source and by participant, and the metadata was provided uncurated.

TCRbeta CDR3 regions were amplified from genomic DNA by means of the immunoSEQ Assay, a bias-controlled multiplex PCR. Per the source publication's procedure: Within the assay, amplification of reference gene primers was used to estimate how many nucleated cells each sample contained. To quantify the absolute abundance of each unique TCRbeta CDR3 rearrangement, sequence reads were collapsed and filtered. For each sample, productive Simpson clonality was calculated by taking the square root of Simpson's diversity index across productive rearrangements. Drawn from immuneACCESS, this table holds only the in-frame rearrangements with V and J called that TCRdb kept. Clones are partly lost; checked studies trace under half to an unresolved V gene and leave the rest unexplained. Clone size and the V and J calls come from that table; the DNA yielded D and trimming. This sample has about 170,000 clones in its table, and more than 75% of those were observed once. Approximately 2% of the sample is in the top ten clones.

V is cut back by 5 bases and J by 6 bases, with 8 bases in the junction unmatched. From a lookup of the germline V gene, CDR1 and CDR2 are SGHRS and YFSETQ. Measured from the cysteine to the phenylalanine, the CDR3 is 15 residues long. Only the CDR3 portion is preserved as DNA: 45 bases, with reading frame beginning at the first base. Concerning this clone: Which antigen it targets is not known. Base qualities were left out, and no much larger clone turns up one base away.

Samples from volunteer blood donors who had recovered from COVID-19 were contributed by a second Seattle source. Whole blood was collected in K2EDTA tubes by collaborating institutions according to the institutions' own protocols. Collaborator samples were shipped for TCRbeta analysis as frozen whole blood, isolated PBMCs, or DNA extracted from either sample type. The TCR sequence derives from a man between 45 and 60 years old who had recovered from COVID-19. The chain is assembled from TRBV5-1 and TRBJ2-2, and TRBD2 aligns with 9 junction nucleotides. The sequencing input was peripheral blood. DNA sequence: TGCGCCAGCAGTACCGGGACTAGCATCGCCGGGGAGCTGTTTTTT. Its protein product is CASSTGTSIAGELFF.